This is a list of T cell receptor beta chains from one sample in a study of blood T cell repertoires in COVID-19. Only in-frame clones appear in the TCRdb table, and some are missing; sequencing was by immunoSEQ multiplex PCR. The table lists 250,000 to 300,000 clones, about 89% of them singletons, with 8% to 10% in the top ten. The sample taken for sequencing was PBMCs or T cells enriched from blood (not recorded which). Every receptor here comes from a man aged 35 to 55 who had recovered from COVID-19. Both conserved end residues are part of each CDR3. A D gene is named only where the DNA matches it firmly. Only part of the rows carry a size: once, few, many, or a class if the clone is expanded.

v_gene	abundance	j_gene	d_gene	CDR3nt	CDR3aa
TRBV7-9	NA	TRBJ1-5	NA	TGTGCCAGCAGCCTCAGCGTTAATCAGCCCCAGCATTTT	CASSLSVNQPQHF
TRBV11-3	NA	TRBJ2-2	TRBD1	TGTGCCAGCAGCTTAGGCACAGGGGACACCGGGGAGCTGTTTTTT	CASSLGTGDTGELFF
TRBV4-1	NA	TRBJ1-5	TRBD1	TGCGCCAGCAGCCAAATTGCGACAGGGGAGGGTCAGCCCCAGCATTTT	CASSQIATGEGQPQHF
TRBV7-8	NA	TRBJ1-2	NA	TGTGCCAGCAGCTTAGTAAACAGTAATAACTATGGCTACACCTTC	CASSLVNSNNYGYTF
TRBV7-2	NA	TRBJ2-3	NA	TGTGCCAGCAGCGACCTAGCGAACACAGATACGCAGTATTTT	CASSDLANTDTQYF
TRBV29-1	NA	TRBJ2-1	NA	TGCAGCGTTGACAGCGGGCCTTACAATGAGCAGTTCTTC	CSVDSGPYNEQFF
TRBV25-1	NA	TRBJ1-2	TRBD1	TGTGCCAGCAGTGAATTTACAGGGGGCCCTCATCGCTACACCTTC	CASSEFTGGPHRYTF
TRBV5-1	NA	TRBJ2-2	TRBD1	TGCGCCAGCAGCTCCGGACAGGGGGCGACCGGGGAGCTGTTTTTT	CASSSGQGATGELFF
TRBV2	NA	TRBJ2-1	NA	TGTGCCAGCAGTGAGAGTGGGAGCTCCTACAATGAGCAGTTCTTC	CASSESGSSYNEQFF
TRBV11-2	NA	TRBJ2-7	NA	TGTGCCAGCAGCTTAGGAGGGGGGGGGTTGATCGACGAGCAGTACTTC	CASSLGGGGLIDEQYF
TRBV11-2	NA	TRBJ2-1	TRBD1	TGTGCCAGCAGCTTAGTGGGACAGGGATACTACAATGAGCAGTTCTTC	CASSLVGQGYYNEQFF
TRBV19	NA	TRBJ2-5	NA	TGTGCCAGTAGTAGAGGACAGACCAGACAAGAGACCCAGTACTTC	CASSRGQTRQETQYF
TRBV18	NA	TRBJ1-2	NA	TGTGCCAGCTCACCACCGTTGGCCCATGGCAATGGCTACACCTTC	CASSPPLAHGNGYTF
TRBV6-4	NA	TRBJ1-1	NA	TGTGCCAGCAGACTCACGGACAGAAACACTGAAGCTTTCTTT	CASRLTDRNTEAFF
TRBV7-3	NA	TRBJ2-5	TRBD1	TGTGCCAGCAGTTTGACAGGGATGTACCAAGAGACCCAGTACTTC	CASSLTGMYQETQYF
TRBV6-5	NA	TRBJ1-2	TRBD1	TGTGCCAGCAGTCGGTACGGGGGACAGTCCTATGGCTACACCTTC	CASSRYGGQSYGYTF
TRBV10-3	NA	TRBJ2-3	TRBD2	TGTGCCATCAGTGAATGGGCGGGGGGCCGCACAGATACGCAGTATTTT	CAISEWAGGRTDTQYF
TRBV7-2	NA	TRBJ2-7	TRBD1	TGTGCCAGCAGCTTCTCCGGACAGGGAAGGCACGAGCAGTACTTC	CASSFSGQGRHEQYF
TRBV6-5	NA	TRBJ2-7	NA	TGTGCCAGCAGTTACTCAGGGGTCCTCTACGAGCAGTACTTC	CASSYSGVLYEQYF
TRBV10-1	few	TRBJ2-3	TRBD1	TGCGCCATCCACTTAGGGGGTCAGGGGGCTAGCACAGATACGCAGTATTTT	CAIHLGGQGASTDTQYF
TRBV4-3	NA	TRBJ2-7	TRBD2	TGCGCCAGCAGTGATAGCGGGAGAAATCCATACGAGCAGTACTTC	CASSDSGRNPYEQYF
TRBV7-9	NA	TRBJ2-7	TRBD2	TGTGCCAGCAGCTTCTTGACTAGCAGCACTTACGAGCAGTACTTC	CASSFLTSSTYEQYF
TRBV7-9	NA	TRBJ2-5	NA	TGTGCCAGCAGCCAAGACGGGGGATGGCGGGAGACCCAGTACTTC	CASSQDGGWRETQYF
TRBV4-1	few	TRBJ1-1	NA	TGCGCCAGCAGCCAAGGTGTGGCGAACACTGAAGCTTTCTTT	CASSQGVANTEAFF
TRBV15	NA	TRBJ1-1	NA	TGTGCCACCAGCGGTCCTTTAAACAGGGTCGGGATTAATCCGATGAACACTGAAGCTTTCTTT	CATSGPLNRVGINPMNTEAFF
TRBV6-5	NA	TRBJ2-7	NA	TGTGCCAGCAAACGTAGCTCCTACGAGCAGTACTTC	CASKRSSYEQYF
TRBV18	NA	TRBJ2-7	TRBD2	TGTGCCAGCTCACCGGGGACGGGAGGGCCATACGAGCAGTACTTC	CASSPGTGGPYEQYF
TRBV7-8	NA	TRBJ1-2	NA	TGTGCCAGCAGCTTAGGGGGAGATGGCTACACCTTC	CASSLGGDGYTF
TRBV28	NA	TRBJ2-7	NA	TGTGCCAGCAGTTTATTCGGTTACGAGCAGTACTTC	CASSLFGYEQYF
TRBV19	NA	TRBJ2-5	TRBD2	TGTGCCAGTAGTAGGACTAGCGGAGAGACCCAGTACTTC	CASSRTSGETQYF
TRBV30	NA	TRBJ1-5	NA	TGTGCCTGGAGTAACGGGGAGAATCAGCCCCAGCATTTT	CAWSNGENQPQHF
TRBV7-3	NA	TRBJ2-3	NA	TGTGCCAGCAGGGGGAGAGATACGCAGTATTTT	CASRGRDTQYF
TRBV6-1	NA	TRBJ1-6	NA	TGTGCCAGCAGTGAAGCTCTGGGGGCCAGACTTTACTATAATTCACCCCTCCACTTT	CASSEALGARLYYNSPLHF